This TCR beta chain was sequenced for a study of blood T cell repertoires in COVID-19. Study-level background: Samples of COVID-19 (acute and convalescent) were obtained from the United States, Italy and Spain. The analysed material was cDNA or gDNA that came from T cells, B-cell-depleted T cells, or PBMCs.

The CDR3 contains 12 residues. CDR1 and CDR2 from the germline V gene are SQVTM and ANQGSEA. The junction had 6 bases not matched to a gene; V was cut back by 7 bases and J by 4 bases. For this clone: Other DNA sequences in this sample translate to the same CDR3.

In the authors' workflow: Amplification of reference gene primers provided the estimated nucleated cell counts. TCRdb's table, derived via immunoSEQ multiplex PCR, lists solely in-frame clones and lacks some. V, J and clone size are those of that table, while D and trimming were read from the DNA. The sample holds approximately 220,000 clones, around four fifths seen once. The receptor's source is a woman in her forties or fifties with acute or convalescent COVID-19. The chain is built from TRBV29-1 and TRBJ2-7; 8 nucleotides agree with TRBD1. Material: peripheral blood. In DNA form, the CDR3 reads TGCAGCGGAGGACAGGGTATATACGAGCAGTACTTC. Translated: CSGGQGIYEQYF.